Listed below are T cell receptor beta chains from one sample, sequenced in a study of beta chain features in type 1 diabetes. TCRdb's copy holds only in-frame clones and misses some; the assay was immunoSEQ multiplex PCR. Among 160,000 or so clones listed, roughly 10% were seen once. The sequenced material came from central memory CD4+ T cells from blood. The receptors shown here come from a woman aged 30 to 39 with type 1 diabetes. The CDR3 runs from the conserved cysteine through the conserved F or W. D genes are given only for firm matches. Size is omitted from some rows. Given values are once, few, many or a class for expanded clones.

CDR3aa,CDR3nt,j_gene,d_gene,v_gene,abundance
CASSLDHQGAYGYTF,TGTGCCAGCAGCTTAGATCATCAGGGGGCCTATGGCTACACCTTC,TRBJ1-2,TRBD1,TRBV11-2,few
CASSLAQETQYF,TGTGCCAGCAGTTTGGCTCAAGAGACCCAGTACTTC,TRBJ2-5,NA,TRBV28,NA
CASSWLGQGPEAFF,TGCGCCAGCAGCTGGCTGGGACAGGGCCCTGAAGCTTTCTTT,TRBJ1-1,TRBD1,TRBV5-1,few
CSVADSKQYF,TGCAGCGTTGCGGACTCGAAGCAGTACTTC,TRBJ2-7,NA,TRBV29-1,NA
CASSRITGGWGYTF,TGTGCCAGTAGTAGAATTACAGGGGGCTGGGGCTACACCTTC,TRBJ1-2,TRBD1,TRBV19,few
CASTPGDGGSQYF,TGTGCCAGCACGCCCGGGGATGGGGGGTCCCAGTACTTC,TRBJ2-7,NA,TRBV28,few
CSVMGQGGQETQYF,TGCAGCGTTATGGGACAGGGTGGCCAAGAGACCCAGTACTTC,TRBJ2-5,TRBD1,TRBV29-1,NA
CSVEIGDRGYSGGYTF,TGCAGCGTTGAAATTGGGGACAGGGGGTACTCCGGAGGCTACACCTTC,TRBJ1-2,TRBD1,TRBV29-1,NA
CASSVGGSGSYEQYF,TGTGCCAGCAGCGTAGGCGGTAGCGGGAGCTACGAGCAGTACTTC,TRBJ2-7,TRBD2,TRBV9,few
CASSPGYGSYEQYF,TGTGCCAGCAGCCCAGGGTATGGAAGCTACGAGCAGTACTTC,TRBJ2-7,NA,TRBV7-9,few
CSGGQLNTEAFF,TGCAGCGGAGGACAGTTGAACACTGAAGCTTTCTTT,TRBJ1-1,NA,TRBV29-1,few
CASSLVPSNYGYTF,TGCGCCAGCAGCTTGGTCCCGTCTAACTATGGCTACACCTTC,TRBJ1-2,NA,TRBV5-1,few
CASSPLSGRATAEQFF,TGTGCCAGCTCACCCCTTAGCGGGAGGGCCACAGCGGAGCAGTTCTTC,TRBJ2-1,TRBD2,TRBV18,NA
CAWSVQSGSDTQYF,TGTGCCTGGAGTGTACAAAGCGGGAGCGATACGCAGTATTTT,TRBJ2-3,TRBD2,TRBV30,few
CSVGRGTGGEQYF,TGCAGCGTGGGACGCGGGACAGGGGGTGAGCAGTACTTC,TRBJ2-7,TRBD1,TRBV29-1,NA
CASSSGTSDTGELFF,TGTGCCAGCAGTTCCGGGACTAGCGACACCGGGGAGCTGTTTTTT,TRBJ2-2,TRBD2,TRBV28,few
CASSFGQGVYEQYF,TGTGCCAGCAGCTTTGGACAGGGAGTCTACGAGCAGTACTTC,TRBJ2-7,TRBD1,TRBV5-8,few
CASSLDQGQETQYF,TGTGCCAGCAGCTTAGATCAGGGTCAAGAGACCCAGTACTTC,TRBJ2-5,NA,TRBV7-2,NA
CASSAGESYEQYF,TGTGCCAGCAGTGCGGGAGAGAGCTACGAGCAGTACTTC,TRBJ2-7,TRBD2,TRBV6-6,few
CASTPATAGVYNEQFF,TGTGCCAGCACCCCCGCGACGGCCGGGGTCTACAATGAGCAGTTCTTC,TRBJ2-1,NA,TRBV27,NA
CASSSAAANTEAFF,TGCGCCAGCAGCTCCGCGGCGGCGAACACTGAAGCTTTCTTT,TRBJ1-1,NA,TRBV5-1,NA
CSVGGQGATNEKLFF,TGCAGCGTTGGGGGACAGGGGGCAACTAATGAAAAACTGTTTTTT,TRBJ1-4,TRBD1,TRBV29-1,few
CASRLVWGDRGRFPFINEQFF,TGTGCAAGTCGCTTAGTCTGGGGGGACAGGGGGCGCTTTCCCTTCATAAATGAGCAGTTCTTC,TRBJ2-1,NA,TRBV12-2,NA
CASRPGGAGVETQYF,TGTGCCAGCAGACCGGGGGGAGCGGGAGTAGAGACCCAGTACTTC,TRBJ2-5,TRBD2,TRBV28,NA
CASNRIAYEQYF,TGTGCCAGCAACAGGATAGCCTACGAGCAGTACTTC,TRBJ2-7,NA,TRBV28,NA
CASKPTGGKVRSYEQYF,TGTGCCAGCAAACCCACCGGCGGGAAAGTGCGGTCCTACGAGCAGTACTTC,TRBJ2-7,NA,TRBV28,many
CSVSGQHYGYTF,TGCAGCGTTTCTGGACAGCACTATGGCTACACCTTC,TRBJ1-2,NA,TRBV29-1,NA